This T cell receptor (beta chain) was captured by sequencing in a study of shared clonotypes between healthy human individuals. For the study at large: Each donor contributed plates that comprised three CD4 naive, three CD4 memory, two CD8 naive and one CD8 memory.

In germline, CDR1 is SGHRS, CDR2 YFSETQ. Trimming took 6 bases from V and 2 from J; bases not matched to a gene: 8. This CDR3 has 14 amino acids. Running of the assay took place at deep level. The repertoire was sequenced with immunoSEQ multiplex PCR; TCRdb's copy has only in-frame clones and lacks some. The sample consists of roughly 330,000 clones, less than 85% of them appearing once. The source material was memory CD4+ T cells sorted from blood. Described subset: CD45RA-negative fraction. The receptor was derived from a man aged 25 to 45 in good health. The V gene is TRBV5-1, the J gene TRBJ2-7, with 7 bases that match TRBD2. Here the CDR3 reads CASTKGDYPYEQYF. DNA of the CDR3: TGCGCCAGCACCAAAGGGGACTACCCCTACGAGCAGTACTTC.